The 25 T cell receptor beta chains below were found in one sample sequenced in a study of blood T cell repertoires in COVID-19. The assay was immunoSEQ multiplex PCR, and TCRdb's table has in-frame clones only and misses some. The data contain approximately 240,000 clones, 65% to 85% of them singletons. Sequenced sample: peripheral blood. The origin of the receptors is a woman between 40 and 50 years old with active or convalescent COVID-19.

This chain uses TRBV5-6 with TRBJ1-6; D is unclear. The germline V gene has CDR1 SGHDT and CDR2 YYEEEE. The CDR3 runs 16 residues. V was shortened by 1 base and J by 10 bases, with 18 bases between the two germline ends. CDR3 DNA sequence: TGTGCCAGCAGCTTGCCCCACACGCCGGAGGAGTCACCCCTCCACTTT. Translated: CASSLPHTPEESPLHF.

The genes are TRBV2 and TRBJ1-3, with D maybe TRBD1 (5 bases). CDR1 and CDR2 (germline): SNHLY, FYNNEI. The CDR3 runs 15 residues. V was pared by 5 bases and J by 5 bases, with 16 bases between. The CDR3 nucleotides are TGTGCCAGCAGTTACGGGACTGCGACCCGAAACACCATATATTTT. Protein sequence: CASSYGTATRNTIYF.

The chain has TRBV7-9 and TRBJ2-5, with TRBD1 matching 7 bases. Germline V gene sequence: CDR1 SEHNR, CDR2 FQNEAQ (reference sequence). The CDR3 contains 19 residues. V gave up 0 bases and J gave up 2 bases; unmatched junction bases: 15. The CDR3 region is CASSLARRTLRDSQETQYF. CDR3 nucleotides: TGTGCCAGCAGCTTAGCTCGGCGCACCCTTCGGGACAGTCAAGAGACCCAGTACTTC.

The rearrangement uses TRBV5-1 and TRBJ2-3, with TRBD2 identical over 8 bases. Germline V gives CDR1 SGHRS, CDR2 YFSETQ. V was clipped by 3 bases and J by 1 base; unmatched bases: 7. CDR3 length: 16 amino acids. The CDR3: CASSSRGGPGTDTQYF. CDR3 bases: TGCGCCAGCAGCTCCCGGGGGGGTCCCGGCACAGATACGCAGTATTTT.

The chain uses TRBV28 and TRBJ1-3; TRBD1 is a possible D gene (6 bases). CDR3 length: 15 residues. V was shortened by 5 bases and J by 4 bases, with 15 bases between the two germline ends. The germline gives CDR1 MDHEN, CDR2 SYDVKM. The CDR3 loop reads CASSNLGGTGNTIYF. Written as DNA, the CDR3 is TGTGCCAGCAGTAATCTAGGGGGAACCGGAAACACCATATATTTT.

CDR3 nucleotides: TGTGCCAGCAGTTTGCAGGGGGCATGGGACAATGAGCAGTTCTTC. Protein product: CASSLQGAWDNEQFF. This chain joins TRBV6-5 and TRBJ2-1; 8 bases agree with TRBD1. CDR3 length equals 15 residues. CDR1 and CDR2 (germline): MNHEY, SVGAGI. The V segment lost 4 bases and the J segment 5 bases; nucleotides outside the gene matches: 7.

The chain employs TRBV10-2 and TRBJ2-1, with D perhaps matching TRBD2 (6 bases). Per germline, CDR1 WSHSY and CDR2 SAAADI. V was cut by 7 bases and J by 6 bases, with 16 bases left in between. The CDR3 runs 14 residues. DNA of the CDR3: TGCGCCAGCACCTTGGATCGCGGGACCAATGAGCAGTTCTTC. Protein product: CASTLDRGTNEQFF.

This CDR3 is CASRQSTGEAYGYTF. CDR3 DNA: TGTGCCAGCAGACAGTCGACAGGTGAAGCGTATGGCTACACCTTC. V and J are TRBV11-2 and TRBJ1-2; D is perhaps TRBD1 (6 bases). CDR1 is SGHAT and CDR2 is FQNNGV in the germline V gene. The ends were cut back, 6 bases at V and 5 bases at J, with 19 bases in the middle. The CDR3 extends over 15 amino acids.

The chain employs TRBV5-6 and TRBJ2-3; 12 bases match TRBD2. The CDR3 has 17 amino acids. Germline V gives CDR1 SGHDT, CDR2 YYEEEE. V trimming: 4 bases; J trimming: 0 bases; junction bases outside the gene matches: 6. The CDR3 protein is CASSRRLAGDSTDTQYF. Here the CDR3 DNA reads TGTGCCAGCAGCCGACGACTAGCGGGGGATAGCACAGATACGCAGTATTTT.

The V gene is TRBV7-8, the J gene TRBJ2-4; a possible D gene is TRBD2 (6 bases). The V gene's germline CDR1 is SGHVS and CDR2 FQNEAQ. Between the trimmed V and J ends, which lost 5 bases and 7 bases, there was a span of 15 bases. The CDR3 spans 14 residues. The CDR3 protein is CASSATGRGNIQYF. The CDR3 DNA is TGTGCCAGCAGCGCCACAGGACGGGGGAACATTCAGTACTTC.

CDR3 sequence: CASSRLASEQYF. For the CDR3, the DNA is TGTGCCAGCAGTCGACTAGCGAGCGAGCAGTACTTC. The chain combines TRBV2 with TRBJ2-7; 8 nucleotides match TRBD2. Trimming took 5 bases from V and 6 from J; bases not matched to a gene: 3. CDR3 size: 12 residues. CDR1 and CDR2 from the germline V gene are SNHLY and FYNNEI.

The chain carries TRBV6-4 and TRBJ1-1, with 9 bases lining up with TRBD1. V was clipped by 4 bases and J by 5 bases; unmatched bases: 8. CDR3 length: 15 residues. CDR1 MRHNA and CDR2 SNTAGT come from the germline V gene. The CDR3 region is CASSAQTGGATEAFF. In DNA, the CDR3 is TGTGCCAGCAGTGCCCAAACAGGGGGCGCGACTGAAGCTTTCTTT.

The rearrangement joins TRBV5-1 to TRBJ1-1, with 8 bases fitting TRBD1. After removal of 5 bases from V and 0 bases from J, the junction contained 12 bases not matched to a gene. Germline CDR1 reads SGHRS; CDR2 reads YFSETQ. This CDR3 region has 17 residues. The CDR3 nucleotides are TGCGCCAGCAGTTTGCGGGGACAGGTTGGTATGAACACTGAAGCTTTCTTT. Protein: CASSLRGQVGMNTEAFF.

The chain couples TRBV6-5 to TRBJ1-6; TRBD1 is a possible D gene (5 bases). Germline CDR1 MNHEY, CDR2 SVGAGI. CDR3 length: 14 residues. Between the trimmed V and J ends, which lost 3 bases and 5 bases, there was a span of 8 bases. The chain's CDR3 is CASSYQGDNSPLHF. The DNA for the CDR3 is TGTGCCAGCAGTTATCAGGGTGATAATTCACCCCTCCACTTT.

This chain connects TRBV5-1 to TRBJ1-2; D gene ambiguous. This CDR3 is 14 amino acids long. Per germline, CDR1 SGHRS and CDR2 YFSETQ. Trimming took off 4 bases at V and 0 bases at J, with 10 bases between the two ends. The CDR3: CASSPSTTNYGYTF. The CDR3 coding sequence is TGCGCCAGCAGCCCCAGCACTACTAACTATGGCTACACCTTC.

The chain carries TRBV25-1 and TRBJ1-3; D is uncertain. CDR3 size: 15 residues. Trimming took 1 base from V and 4 from J, leaving 11 bases between them. Per the germline V gene, CDR1 is MGHDK and CDR2 is SYGVNS. DNA of the CDR3: TGTGCCAGCAGTGAATCCTTTGGGCAGGGAAACACCATATATTTT. The encoded protein is CASSESFGQGNTIYF.

This chain connects TRBV9 to TRBJ2-7, with TRBD2 identical over 10 bases. Germline assignment: CDR1 SGDLS and CDR2 YYNGEE. CDR3 length equals 13 residues. Trimming took 4 bases from V and 7 from J; bases not matched to a gene: 5. CDR3 protein: CASSSGGAVEQYF. The CDR3 nucleotides read TGTGCCAGCAGCAGCGGGGGGGCGGTGGAGCAGTACTTC. The variable domain in full, completed from reference TRBV9 and TRBJ2-7, reads DSGVTQTPKHLITATGQRVTLRCSPRSGDLSVYWYQQSLDQGLQFLIQYYNGEERAKGNILERFSAQQFPDLHSELNLSSLELGDSALYFCASSSGGAVEQYFGPGTRLTVT.

This chain uses TRBV19 with TRBJ1-5, with a possible D match to TRBD1 (6 bases). There are 16 residues in the CDR3. V shed 3 bases and J shed 4 bases, with 16 bases lying between them. The germline gives CDR1 LNHDA, CDR2 SQIVND (reference sequence). CDR3 protein: CASSIGGPGGNQPQHF. In DNA form, the CDR3 reads TGTGCCAGTAGTATTGGGGGGCCGGGAGGGAATCAGCCCCAGCATTTT.

This clone was picked up a small number of times. The chain joins TRBV7-9 to TRBJ1-5; D not certain. V was cut by 1 base and J by 3 bases, with 10 bases left in between. Germline V gene sequence: CDR1 SEHNR, CDR2 FQNEAQ (reference sequence). The CDR3 consists of 15 residues. As DNA, the CDR3 is TGTGCCAGCAGCTTAGAATACAGCACCAATCAGCCCCAGCATTTT. Amino acid sequence: CASSLEYSTNQPQHF.

This clone was detected once. The rearrangement links TRBV14 to TRBJ1-6; no definite D call. This CDR3 region has 16 residues. Looked up from germline, CDR1 is SGHDN and CDR2 is FVKESK. Trimming removed 4 bases at V and 4 bases at J, with 14 bases between. CDR3 coding DNA: TGTGCCAGCAGCCCAATTGGACTTCTATATAATTCACCCCTCCACTTT. Translating it yields CASSPIGLLYNSPLHF.

The chain uses TRBV19 and TRBJ2-1, with 8 bases matching TRBD1. CDR3 length equals 15 residues. The V gene end was trimmed by 5 bases and the J gene end by 10 bases; junction bases not matched to a gene: 13. CDR1 is LNHDA and CDR2 is SQIVND in the germline V gene (reference sequence). CDR3 sequence (DNA): TGTGCCAGTAGTCCGCCAAGACAGGGGATCGGGGAGCAGTTCTTC. Its protein product is CASSPPRQGIGEQFF. The whole variable domain, remainder taken from reference TRBV19 and TRBJ2-1, is DGGITQSPKYLFRKEGQNVTLSCEQNLNHDAMYWYRQDPGQGLRLIYYSQIVNDFQKGDIAEGYSVSREKKESFPLTVTSAQKNPTAFYLCASSPPRQGIGEQFFGPGTRLTVL.

The V and J genes are TRBV9 and TRBJ2-1; a possible D gene is TRBD1 (6 bases). V was pared by 3 bases and J by 1 base, with 11 bases between. Germline V gene sequence: CDR1 SGDLS, CDR2 YYNGEE. The CDR3 is 15 residues long. The CDR3 loop reads CASSAGAQSYNEQFF. As DNA, the CDR3 is TGTGCCAGCAGCGCAGGGGCTCAATCCTACAATGAGCAGTTCTTC.

This clone has a handful of counts. The rearrangement uses TRBV6-2 or TRBV6-3 and TRBJ2-7, with a tentative D call TRBD1 (6 bases). Germline V gene data show CDR1 as MNHEY and CDR2 as SVGEGT. Trimming cost V 2 bases and J 3 bases, with 17 bases left between them. The CDR3 contains 16 residues. CDR3 region: CASSYPLGAMNYEQYF. The CDR3, as DNA: TGTGCCAGCAGTTACCCGTTGGGGGCGATGAACTACGAGCAGTACTTC.

The chain carries TRBV7-2 and TRBJ2-3; TRBD2 matches 10 bases. The V gene end was trimmed by 5 bases and the J gene end by 0 bases; junction bases not matched to a gene: 5. CDR1 and CDR2 from the germline V gene are SGHTA and FQGNSA. This CDR3 is 16 amino acids long. CDR3 bases: TGTGCCAGCAGCCTACCGGGACTAGCGAGCACAGATACGCAGTATTTT. Translation gives CASSLPGLASTDTQYF.

This chain joins TRBV9 and TRBJ2-5; 7 nucleotides align to TRBD2. Germline CDR1 and CDR2: SGDLS and YYNGEE. Trimming cost V 4 bases and J 3 bases; bases outside gene matches: 9. This CDR3 contains 15 residues. The CDR3 nucleotides read TGTGCCAGCAGCTTGGGTTGGGGGGGAGAAGAGACCCAGTACTTC. It yields the protein CASSLGWGGEETQYF.